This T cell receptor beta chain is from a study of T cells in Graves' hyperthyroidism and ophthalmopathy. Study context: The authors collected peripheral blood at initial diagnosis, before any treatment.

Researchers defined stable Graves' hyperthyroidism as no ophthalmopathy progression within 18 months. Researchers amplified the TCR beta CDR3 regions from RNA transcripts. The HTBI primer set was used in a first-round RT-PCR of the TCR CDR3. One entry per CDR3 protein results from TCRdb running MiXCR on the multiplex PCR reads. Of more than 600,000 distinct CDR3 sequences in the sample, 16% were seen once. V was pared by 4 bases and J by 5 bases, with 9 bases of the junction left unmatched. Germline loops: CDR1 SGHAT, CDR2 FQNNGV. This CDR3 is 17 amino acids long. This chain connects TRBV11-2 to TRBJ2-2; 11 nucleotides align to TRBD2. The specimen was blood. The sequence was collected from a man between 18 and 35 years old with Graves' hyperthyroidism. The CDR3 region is CASSSVTSGINTGELFF. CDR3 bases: TGTGCCAGCAGCTCTGTGACTAGCGGGATAAATACCGGGGAGCTGTTTTTT.